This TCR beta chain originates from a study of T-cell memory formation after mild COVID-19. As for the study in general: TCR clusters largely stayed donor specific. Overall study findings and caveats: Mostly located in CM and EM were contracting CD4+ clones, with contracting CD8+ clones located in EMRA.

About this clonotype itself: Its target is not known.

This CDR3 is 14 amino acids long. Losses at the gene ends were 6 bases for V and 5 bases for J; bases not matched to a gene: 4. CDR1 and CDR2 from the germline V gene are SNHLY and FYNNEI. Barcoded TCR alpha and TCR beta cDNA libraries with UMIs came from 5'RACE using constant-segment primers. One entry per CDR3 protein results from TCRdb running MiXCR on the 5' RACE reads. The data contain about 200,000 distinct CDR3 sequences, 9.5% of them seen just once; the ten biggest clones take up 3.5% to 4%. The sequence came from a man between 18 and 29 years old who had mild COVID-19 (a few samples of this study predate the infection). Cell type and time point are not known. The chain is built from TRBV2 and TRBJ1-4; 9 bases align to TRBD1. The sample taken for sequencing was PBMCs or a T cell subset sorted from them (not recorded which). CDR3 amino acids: CASRKQGANEKLFF. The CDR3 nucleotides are TGTGCCAGCAGGAAACAGGGGGCAAATGAAAAACTGTTTTTT. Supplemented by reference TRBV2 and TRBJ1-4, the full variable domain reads EPEVTQTPSHQVTQMGQEVILRCVPISNHLYFYWYRQILGQKVEFLVSFYNNEISEKSEIFDDQFSVERPDGSNFTLKIRSTKLEDSAMYFCASRKQGANEKLFFGSGTQLSVL.